Shown below are 18 T cell receptor beta chains from a single sample sequenced in a study of blood T cells in healthy people across ages. A J-beta primer mix and a sample-barcoded 5' primer were used in a second PCR of roughly 7 to 12 cycles. TCRdb used MiXCR to reprocess the 5' RACE reads, holding one entry per CDR3 protein. Of 1.8 million or so distinct CDR3 sequences listed, about 39% are singletons. Sequenced sample: blood. The receptors were gathered from a human donor in good health.

The chain employs TRBV29-1 and TRBJ1-2; 8 bases agree with TRBD1. J was trimmed by 4 bases and V by 1 base; bases with no gene match: 5. Germline V CDR1 and CDR2: SQVTM, ANQGSEA. The length of the CDR3 is 14 residues. The CDR3 here is CSVEGQGAFYGYTF. The CDR3 bases are TGCAGCGTTGAAGGGCAGGGGGCATTCTATGGCTACACCTTC.

In this sample, this clonotype turned up a few times. The chain joins TRBV11-2 to TRBJ2-5; D unresolved. Germline V gives CDR1 SGHAT, CDR2 FQNNGV. The length of the CDR3 is 13 residues. Trimming removed 2 bases from V and 5 bases from J, with 9 bases in between. In DNA form, the CDR3 reads TGTGCCAGCAGCTTATTCAAGGTGGAGACCCAGTACTTC. Translation: CASSLFKVETQYF.

On this clonotype: The junction departs from the called germline gene at one end, perhaps through a read error. The chain joins TRBV6-2 or TRBV6-3 to TRBJ2-1, with D possibly being TRBD1 or TRBD2 (7 bases each). CDR1 and CDR2 from the germline V gene are MNHEY and SVGEGT. The CDR3 contains 15 residues. CDR3 in DNA: TGCGCCAGCAGTTTTCAGGGGGGGCGATACAATGAGCAGTTCTTC. It yields the protein CASSFQGGRYNEQFF.

V usage is TRBV20-1 and J usage is TRBJ1-5, with D unclear. The CDR3 sequence is 13 residues long. Germline CDR1 reads DFQATT; CDR2 reads SNEGSKA (reference sequence). The V gene lost 3 bases and the J gene lost 2 bases, with 8 bases spanning the gap. CDR3 DNA: TGCAGTGCTAGGGGGAAGGGCAATCAGCCCCAGCATTTT. This sequence encodes CSARGKGNQPQHF.

The genes are TRBV28 and TRBJ2-5; TRBD2 might be the D (5 bases). The CDR3 is made up of 13 amino acids. V was trimmed by 6 bases and J by 4 bases, leaving 12 bases between them. The germline V gene has CDR1 MDHEN and CDR2 SYDVKM. The CDR3 nucleotides read TGTGCCAGCAGACCGGGATCTGGAGAGACCCAGTACTTC. Amino acids: CASRPGSGETQYF.

The chain employs TRBV20-1 and TRBJ2-5, with 11 bases matching TRBD2. The DNA matches TRBJ2-7 better at its end, which makes the J call doubtful. CDR1 is DFQATT, CDR2 SNEGSKA, per germline (reference sequence). The CDR3 contains 16 residues. The CDR3 coding sequence is TGCAGTGCTTCCTTAACTCCCCTAGCGGGGGGCTCCGAGCAGTACTTC. As protein: CSASLTPLAGGSEQYF.

The V and J genes are TRBV6-2 or TRBV6-3 and TRBJ1-1; D is unclear. This CDR3 is 15 amino acids long. Germline CDR1 and CDR2: MNHEY and SVGEGT. Deletions cut 6 bases from V and 0 bases from J, with 14 bases between. DNA of the CDR3: TGTGCCAGCAGCGATCCTCCCGCCCTGAACACTGAAGCTTTCTTT. This codes for CASSDPPALNTEAFF.

The gene calls are TRBV29-1 and TRBJ2-7; tentatively, D is TRBD1 (6 bases). This CDR3 spans 14 amino acids. With 7 bases removed from V and 0 bases from J, the gap between germline ends came to 16 bases. CDR1 SQVTM and CDR2 ANQGSEA come from the germline V gene. CDR3 sequence (DNA): TGCAGCGCCCAAGCCGGACAGAGCTCCTACGAGCAGTACTTC. This encodes CSAQAGQSSYEQYF.

The chain is built from TRBV5-1 and TRBJ2-1; D possibly matches TRBD1 or TRBD2 (5 bases each). The CDR3 runs 16 residues. V shed 0 bases and J shed 4 bases, with 14 bases lying between them. Germline-derived CDR1 and CDR2 are SGHRS and YFSETQ. Here the CDR3 reads CASSLAGTSAYNEQFF. In DNA form, the CDR3 reads TGCGCCAGCAGCTTGGCCGGGACGAGCGCGTACAATGAGCAGTTCTTC.

This clonotype was found a few times. The chain links TRBV10-3 to TRBJ1-4; TRBD1 matches at 7 bases. V shed 11 bases and J 8 bases; nucleotides not matched to a gene: 11. The germline V gene has CDR1 ENHRY and CDR2 SYGVKD. This CDR3 is built from 13 residues. For the CDR3, the DNA is TGTGCCGCCCAAGGGGGCGCAGGGGAAAAACTGTTTTTT. Encoded protein: CAAQGGAGEKLFF.

This sequence joins TRBV5-1 and TRBJ2-5, with D possibly TRBD2 on 5 matching bases. Germline V gene lookup returns CDR1 SGHRS and CDR2 YFSETQ. The CDR3 consists of 15 residues. Trimming left V 3 bases short and J 3 bases short, with 15 bases between. The CDR3 DNA reads TGCGCCAGCAGCTCAGTCGGAACTAGGGAAGAGACCCAGTACTTC. It encodes CASSSVGTREETQYF.

V is TRBV20-1 and J is TRBJ1-5; maybe TRBD1 (6 bases). Germline V gene data show CDR1 as DFQATT and CDR2 as SNEGSKA (reference sequence). V shed 1 base and J shed 2 bases, with 12 bases lying between them. CDR3 length: 15 residues. This chain's CDR3 is CSARVPDRGNQPQHF. DNA of the CDR3: TGCAGTGCTAGAGTACCGGACAGAGGCAATCAGCCCCAGCATTTT.

In DNA, the CDR3 is TGTGCCAGCAGTGGCGGACAATGGTATGGCTACACCTTC. Its protein product is CASSGGQWYGYTF. This chain links TRBV12-3 or TRBV12-4 with TRBJ1-2; D might be TRBD1 (5 bases). The CDR3 is made up of 13 amino acids. V was cut by 5 bases and J by 5 bases, with 12 bases left in between.

The table lists this clonotype with a few counts. This chain connects TRBV28 to TRBJ2-7; D is unresolved. The CDR3 sequence is 15 residues long. Per germline, CDR1 MDHEN and CDR2 SYDVKM. V was cut by 4 bases and J by 1 base, with 14 bases left in between. The CDR3 nucleotides are TGTGCCAGCAGTTCTATCGGCGCTTCATCCTACGAGCAGTACTTC. Amino acid sequence: CASSSIGASSYEQYF.

CDR3 nucleotides: TGTGCCAGCAGACCTGAGGGGTCCTACAATGAGCAGTTCTTC. It specifies CASRPEGSYNEQFF. This chain links TRBV12-3 or TRBV12-4 with TRBJ2-1; perhaps D is TRBD1 or TRBD2 (5 bases each). V dropped 6 bases and J dropped 1 base, with 10 bases sitting between them. This CDR3 is built from 14 residues.

The chain carries TRBV7-9 and TRBJ1-2; TRBD1 might be the D (5 bases). Trimming took 2 bases from V and 4 from J, leaving 14 bases between them. CDR3 length: 15 residues. Looked up from germline, CDR1 is SEHNR and CDR2 is FQNEAQ (reference sequence). The CDR3 nucleotides read TGTGCCAGCAGCTTAACCGCCGGGACTTTCTATGGCTACACCTTC. Translating it yields CASSLTAGTFYGYTF.

This rearrangement joins TRBV7-3 to TRBJ2-1, with TRBD2 as a possible D gene (5 bases). The V end lost 0 bases, the J end lost 7 bases, and 13 bases lay between the germline ends. CDR3 size: 15 residues. In germline, CDR1 is SGHTA, CDR2 FQGTGA. In DNA form, the CDR3 reads TGTGCCAGCAGCTTAACGGGTTACCTAGCTAATGAGCAGTTCTTC. Translation: CASSLTGYLANEQFF.

This clonotype was detected only a few times. The V gene is TRBV12-3 or TRBV12-4, the J gene TRBJ2-3, with TRBD1 as a possible D gene (6 bases). The CDR3 length is 16 residues. V lost 4 bases to trimming and J lost 3 bases, with 17 bases between them. CDR3 residues: CASSSPQGRGTDTQYF. CDR3 nucleotide sequence: TGTGCCAGCAGTTCCCCACAGGGAAGGGGAACAGATACGCAGTATTTT.